This is a list of T cell receptor beta chains from one sample in a study of blood T cell repertoires in COVID-19. Sequenced by immunoSEQ multiplex PCR; TCRdb stores in-frame clones only, minus some. The sample contains about 73,000 clones, more than 70% of which appear only once. Sequencing used peripheral blood. These receptors all stem from a man between 65 and 79 years old with COVID-19, enrolled during active disease. Both conserved end residues are part of each CDR3. D genes are given only for firm matches. The size field is filled for only some rows; it gives once, few, many or a size class.

CASSLASSLEAFF,TGTGCCAGCAGCTTAGCGTCGTCTTTAGAAGCTTTCTTT,.,.,TRBJ1-1,TRBV7-2
CASSPRRGPVEKLFF,TGTGCCAGCAGTCCGCGCCGGGGTCCGGTTGAAAAACTGTTTTTT,.,.,TRBJ1-4,TRBV28
CASSISVPQETQYF,TGTGCCAGTAGTATCTCTGTCCCCCAAGAGACCCAGTACTTC,.,.,TRBJ2-5,TRBV19
CASSTQRASAGYEQYF,TGTGCCAGTAGTACCCAGCGGGCCTCAGCCGGCTACGAGCAGTACTTC,.,.,TRBJ2-7,TRBV19
CAWSRGGLEKLFF,TGTGCCTGGAGTAGGGGTGGCCTTGAAAAACTGTTTTTT,.,.,TRBJ1-4,TRBV30
CASSLRLIAGYTF,TGTGCCAGTAGTCTTCGGTTAATTGCTGGCTACACCTTC,.,few,TRBJ1-2,TRBV19
CASRPRQGDDEKLFF,TGTGCCAGCAGGCCTCGACAGGGGGACGATGAAAAACTGTTTTTT,TRBD1,.,TRBJ1-4,TRBV28
CASLTPEAFF,TGTGCCTCCCTGACACCTGAAGCTTTCTTT,.,.,TRBJ1-1,TRBV7-2
CASSPGQSNYEQYF,TGTGCCAGCAGCCCGGGACAGTCAAACTACGAGCAGTACTTC,TRBD1,.,TRBJ2-7,TRBV6-5
CASSFAGLASTDTQYF,TGTGCCAGCAGCTTCGCTGGACTAGCTAGCACAGATACGCAGTATTTT,TRBD2,.,TRBJ2-3,TRBV7-3
CASSSAGGAGAPLHF,TGTGCCAGCAGCTCCGCGGGGGGCGCGGGCGCACCCCTCCACTTT,.,.,TRBJ1-6,TRBV7-2
CASRGYKGSRTEAFF,TGTGCCAGCAGAGGATATAAGGGGTCACGCACTGAAGCTTTCTTT,.,.,TRBJ1-1,TRBV28
CASSPGQNYEQYF,TGTGCCAGCAGCCCGGGACAGAACTACGAGCAGTACTTC,TRBD1,.,TRBJ2-7,TRBV11-3
CASTVTVTSGNTIYF,TGTGCCAGCACCGTTACAGTTACCTCTGGAAACACCATATATTTT,.,.,TRBJ1-3,TRBV7-2
CASSPRGNQPQHF,TGTGCCAGCAGTCCCCGGGGCAATCAGCCCCAGCATTTT,.,.,TRBJ1-5,TRBV27
CASSLRRTARANYGYTF,TGTGCCAGCAGTCTTAGGAGGACAGCTCGAGCTAACTATGGCTACACCTTC,.,few,TRBJ1-2,TRBV27
CASSLIRRDPLHSNQPQHF,TGCGCCAGCAGCTTAATCAGGCGGGATCCTCTTCATAGCAATCAGCCCCAGCATTTT,.,.,TRBJ1-5,TRBV5-1
CASSGRSNEQYF,TGTGCCAGCAGCGGGAGGAGCAACGAGCAGTACTTC,.,many,TRBJ2-7,TRBV7-2
CSVDPSGSADTQYF,TGCAGCGTTGATCCTAGCGGGAGCGCAGATACGCAGTATTTT,TRBD2,.,TRBJ2-3,TRBV29-1
CASSSGLNTEAFF,TGTGCCAGCAGCTCCGGGTTGAACACTGAAGCTTTCTTT,.,.,TRBJ1-1,TRBV11-3
CATAPAGGYEQYF,TGTGCCACCGCCCCAGCGGGAGGTTACGAGCAGTACTTC,TRBD2,few,TRBJ2-7,TRBV27